This entry concerns a single TCR beta chain. Antigen unknown. This sample stems from a study of T cell responses to AZD1222 COVID-19 vaccine. Study observations and caveats: Baseline testing showed seropositivity in only six AZD1222 recipients.

TCRdb's copy holds only in-frame clones and misses some; the assay was immunoSEQ multiplex PCR. The sample lists roughly 120,000 clones, over 75% occurring once. The material sequenced was peripheral blood, taken on day 0 of AZD1222 vaccination. This sequence originates from an adult in good health.

The chain's CDR3 is CASSLQGGAYYGYTF. In DNA form, the CDR3 reads TGTGCCAGCAGCCTTCAAGGGGGCGCCTACTATGGCTACACCTTC. V usage is TRBV3-1 (or the pseudogene TRBV3-2) and J usage is TRBJ1-2; 7 bases match TRBD1. The ends lost 4 bases at V and 3 bases at J; junction bases unmatched: 8. CDR3 size: 15 residues. Germline V gives CDR1 LGHDT, CDR2 YNNKEL (reference sequence).